These 27 T cell receptor beta chains were sequenced from one sample in a study of STAT5B mutations in CD4+ large granular lymphocyte leukemia. Produced via immunoSEQ multiplex PCR; TCRdb's table is partial and in-frame only. In the table there are fewer than 45,000 clones, roughly 84% of which are singletons. The sequenced sample was CD4+ T cells from blood buffy coats. These receptors originate from a human donor in good health.

The chain has TRBV7-3 and TRBJ1-1; D is ambiguous. CDR3 length: 12 amino acids. From germline, CDR1 is SGHTA and CDR2 FQGTGA. The V end was cut by 4 bases, the J end by 1 base, with 4 bases between. In DNA form, the CDR3 reads TGTGCCAGCAGCTCTCCGAACACTGAAGCTTTCTTT. Amino acids: CASSSPNTEAFF.

The V gene is TRBV20-1, the J gene TRBJ2-7; 9 bases match TRBD1. The CDR3 extends over 11 amino acids. Germline CDR1 DFQATT, CDR2 SNEGSKA (reference sequence). The junction had 4 bases not matched to a gene; V was cut back by 5 bases and J by 8 bases. The CDR3 spells CSAWDRAQQYF. Here the CDR3 DNA reads TGCAGTGCTTGGGACAGGGCCCAGCAGTACTTC.

This rearrangement joins TRBV25-1 to TRBJ1-1, with D perhaps TRBD1 (5 bases). Germline V gene data show CDR1 as MGHDK and CDR2 as SYGVNS. V shed 10 bases and J shed 4 bases, with 10 bases lying between them. There are 11 residues in the CDR3. This CDR3 reads CATRQFTEAFF. In DNA, the CDR3 is TGTGCCACCCGACAGTTCACTGAAGCTTTCTTT.

The chain combines TRBV6-5 with TRBJ1-1, with TRBD1 as a possible D gene (5 bases). There are 14 residues in the CDR3. CDR1 is MNHEY, CDR2 SVGAGI, per germline. V lost 2 bases, J lost 4 bases, and 11 bases lay in between. This CDR3 is CASSYGGAVTEAFF. CDR3 nucleotides: TGTGCCAGCAGTTACGGTGGGGCTGTCACTGAAGCTTTCTTT.

V gene TRBV7-2 combines with J gene TRBJ2-7; possibly TRBD1 or TRBD2 for D (5 bases each). V shed 2 bases and J shed 0 bases, with 11 bases lying between them. Germline CDR1 is SGHTA and CDR2 is FQGNSA. This CDR3 region has 15 residues. The CDR3 DNA reads as TGTGCCAGCAGCTTAAGGGACGGCGGCTCCTACGAGCAGTACTTC. Translation gives CASSLRDGGSYEQYF.

This chain connects TRBV6-6 to TRBJ2-1, with a possible D match to TRBD1 (6 bases). Trimming removed 5 bases from V and 7 bases from J, with 12 bases in between. The CDR3 consists of 13 residues. The germline V gene encodes CDR1 MNHNY and CDR2 SVGAGI (reference sequence). The CDR3, as DNA: TGTGCCAGCAGTAAGGGACAAGCAAATGAGCAGTTCTTC. It specifies CASSKGQANEQFF.

V and J are TRBV19 and TRBJ2-7, with 8 bases matching TRBD2. This CDR3 spans 15 amino acids. J was trimmed by 5 bases and V by 1 base; bases with no gene match: 7. The germline gives CDR1 LNHDA, CDR2 SQIVND (reference sequence). The CDR3 DNA reads as TGTGCCAGTAGTATAGTCGAAGCGGGAGATAACGAGCAGTACTTC. As protein: CASSIVEAGDNEQYF.

The V and J genes are TRBV5-4 and TRBJ1-4; 8 nucleotides line up with TRBD1. J gave up 7 bases and V 1 base, and 3 bases lay outside the gene matches. The length of the CDR3 is 14 residues. The germline V gene encodes CDR1 SGHNT and CDR2 YYREEE (reference sequence). The CDR3 loop is CASSLQGAGEKLFF. In DNA, the CDR3 is TGTGCCAGCAGCTTGCAGGGGGCGGGTGAAAAACTGTTTTTT.

The J gene is TRBJ1-5, the V gene TRBV7-8, with 11 bases fitting TRBD1. CDR1 and CDR2 (germline): SGHVS, FQNEAQ. The CDR3 consists of 15 residues. J gave up 6 bases and V 1 base, and 2 bases lay outside the gene matches. CDR3: CASSLGDRGSQPQHF. The CDR3 bases are TGTGCCAGCAGCTTAGGGGACAGGGGGAGTCAGCCCCAGCATTTT.

This chain uses TRBV6-5 with TRBJ2-7; TRBD1 agrees at 7 bases. CDR1 is MNHEY, CDR2 SVGAGI, per germline. Trimming took 4 bases from V and 5 from J; bases not matched to a gene: 11. The CDR3 runs to 15 residues. CDR3 amino acids: CASSSDREFRDEQYF. The CDR3 bases are TGTGCCAGCAGTTCCGACAGGGAATTTCGGGACGAGCAGTACTTC.

The rearrangement joins TRBV7-8 to TRBJ2-3; perhaps TRBD2 as D (6 bases). The germline V and J ends were trimmed by 3 bases and 2 bases, with 18 bases remaining between them. Germline V CDR1 and CDR2: SGHVS, FQNEAQ. The CDR3 has 17 residues. CDR3 in DNA: TGTGCCAGCAGCTTGAGGGACTGGACGATGGCCACAGATACGCAGTATTTT. Translated, it gives CASSLRDWTMATDTQYF.

This chain uses TRBV15 with TRBJ1-1; TRBD1 matches 8 bases. This CDR3 is 14 amino acids long. Losses at the gene ends were 5 bases for V and 1 base for J; bases not matched to a gene: 3. Looked up from germline, CDR1 is LNHNV and CDR2 is YYDKDF (reference sequence). CDR3 in DNA: TGTGCCACCAGCTCGGACAGGGCGAACACTGAAGCTTTCTTT. As protein: CATSSDRANTEAFF.

The rearrangement uses TRBV11-1 and TRBJ2-2; D possibly uses TRBD1 or TRBD2 (5 bases each). V lost 1 base and J 4 bases, leaving 13 bases between the germline ends. In germline, CDR1 is SGHAT, CDR2 FQDESV (reference sequence). This CDR3 is built from 16 residues. This chain's CDR3 is CASSLGSVGTTGELFF. As DNA, the CDR3 is TGTGCCAGCAGCTTAGGGTCAGTAGGGACCACCGGGGAGCTGTTTTTT.

This clone was detected once. V gene TRBV29-1 combines with J gene TRBJ2-2; 10 bases agree with TRBD2. Germline CDR1 is SQVTM and CDR2 is ANQGSEA. The CDR3 totals 16 residues. V lost 5 bases, J lost 6 bases, and 12 bases stayed unmatched. The CDR3 nucleotides are TGCAGCGTTCGGCGGACTAGCGGCCCGAATTCCGGGGAGCTGTTTTTT. Its translation is CSVRRTSGPNSGELFF.

The chain employs TRBV30 and TRBJ1-2, with D perhaps TRBD1 (6 bases). Trimming took off 3 bases at V and 4 bases at J, with 9 bases between the two ends. CDR1 and CDR2 from the germline V gene are GTSNPN and SVGIG (reference sequence). The CDR3 loop spans 12 amino acids. CDR3 coding DNA: TGTGCCTGGAGGGGAGGGGGCTATGGCTACACCTTC. Amino acid sequence: CAWRGGGYGYTF.

The gene calls are TRBV15 and TRBJ2-2; 8 nucleotides agree with TRBD2. The junction had 11 bases not matched to a gene; V was cut back by 1 base and J by 4 bases. The germline gives CDR1 LNHNV, CDR2 YYDKDF (reference sequence). The CDR3 runs to 18 residues. The CDR3 bases are TGTGCCACCAGCAGAGGCGGGAGCGCGGGGGGATCCACCGGGGAGCTGTTTTTT. This encodes CATSRGGSAGGSTGELFF.

CDR3: CASSTPTGKAFF. In DNA form, the CDR3 reads TGTGCCAGCAGTACCCCGACAGGGAAAGCTTTCTTT. The rearrangement links TRBV6-6 to TRBJ1-1; 7 bases align to TRBD1. Germline-derived CDR1 and CDR2 are MNHNY and SVGAGI (reference sequence). This CDR3 spans 12 amino acids. V shed 5 bases and J 9 bases; nucleotides not matched to a gene: 6.

This chain links TRBV18 with TRBJ2-4, with D perhaps matching TRBD1 (6 bases). Germline V gene sequence: CDR1 KGHSH, CDR2 LQKENI. This CDR3 spans 14 amino acids. V shed 0 bases and J shed 9 bases, with 12 bases lying between them. The CDR3 DNA is TGTGCCAGCTCACCACCACAGGGTTCCGGCATTCAGTACTTC. Amino acid sequence: CASSPPQGSGIQYF.

This clone appeared a few times. The rearrangement uses TRBV19 and TRBJ1-2, with D perhaps TRBD1 (6 bases). The germline gives CDR1 LNHDA, CDR2 SQIVND (reference sequence). Trimming removed 6 bases from V and 8 bases from J, with 22 bases in between. This CDR3 is 15 amino acids long. The CDR3 sequence: CASRSPGEQYGGYTF. For the CDR3, the DNA is TGTGCCAGTAGGAGCCCAGGGGAGCAGTACGGGGGCTACACCTTC. Full variable domain (remainder filled in from reference TRBV19 and TRBJ1-2): DGGITQSPKYLFRKEGQNVTLSCEQNLNHDAMYWYRQDPGQGLRLIYYSQIVNDFQKGDIAEGYSVSREKKESFPLTVTSAQKNPTAFYLCASRSPGEQYGGYTFGSGTRLTVV.

The chain combines TRBV6-1 with TRBJ2-7; TRBD1 aligns across 7 bases. The CDR3 is 13 residues long. V shed 2 bases and J 9 bases; nucleotides not matched to a gene: 7. Germline-derived CDR1 and CDR2 are MNHNS and SASEGT. Here the CDR3 reads CASSELGGGRQYF. The CDR3 DNA sequence: TGTGCCAGCAGTGAACTAGGGGGCGGTAGGCAGTACTTC.

This sequence joins TRBV5-1 and TRBJ1-4; a possible D gene is TRBD1 (6 bases). This CDR3 region has 16 residues. Trimming shortened V by 3 bases and J by 5 bases, and 17 bases separated the two germline ends. Germline V gene sequence: CDR1 SGHRS, CDR2 YFSETQ. CDR3 protein: CASSYTEGVGNEKLFF. CDR3 DNA: TGCGCCAGCAGCTATACCGAGGGGGTGGGGAATGAAAAACTGTTTTTT.

The chain carries TRBV15 and TRBJ2-1, with TRBD2 identical over 13 bases. The J segment lost 8 bases and the V segment lost 5 bases, leaving 9 bases of the junction unmatched. CDR1 and CDR2 (germline): LNHNV, YYDKDF (reference sequence). The CDR3 extends over 16 amino acids. CDR3 sequence: CATSDRLAGGGDEQFF. The CDR3 nucleotides are TGTGCCACCAGCGACCGACTAGCGGGAGGAGGCGATGAGCAGTTCTTC.

Note on this clone: In the same sample, other DNA sequences code for this CDR3. The chain carries TRBV7-9 and TRBJ1-1; 7 bases are a match to TRBD1. With 1 base clipped from V and 1 base from J, the junction kept 0 bases outside the gene matches. The CDR3 has 14 amino acids. The V gene's germline CDR1 is SEHNR and CDR2 FQNEAQ (reference sequence). Here the CDR3 DNA reads TGTGCCAGCAGCTTAGGACAGGGGAACACTGAAGCTTTCTTT. Protein product: CASSLGQGNTEAFF.

V and J are TRBV6-6 and TRBJ1-5, with a weak D call TRBD1 (6 bases). Germline V lookup: CDR1 MNHNY, CDR2 SVGAGI (reference sequence). The V gene lost 0 bases and the J gene lost 5 bases, with 11 bases spanning the gap. This CDR3 comprises 15 residues. The CDR3 DNA is TGTGCCAGCAGTTACTCAGGGGGACGGGATCAGCCCCAGCATTTT. Its protein is CASSYSGGRDQPQHF.

This clone was detected only once. This chain links TRBV6-5 with TRBJ1-5, with D maybe TRBD1 (5 bases). Germline CDR1 reads MNHEY; CDR2 reads SVGAGI. This CDR3 is 13 amino acids long. V was cut by 5 bases and J by 10 bases, with 15 bases left in between. CDR3 nucleotide sequence: TGTGCCAGCAGTCAATCTCAGGGTAGACCCCAGCATTTT. This codes for CASSQSQGRPQHF.

V is TRBV28 and J is TRBJ1-2; D is uncertain. The CDR3 runs to 15 residues. Deletions cut 6 bases from V and 2 bases from J, with 16 bases between. Germline CDR1 MDHEN, CDR2 SYDVKM. The CDR3 is CASRIHDRDNYGYTF. CDR3 sequence (DNA): TGTGCCAGCAGGATCCATGATCGAGACAACTATGGCTACACCTTC.

The chain carries TRBV19 and TRBJ1-1; 7 bases line up with TRBD1. This CDR3 is 15 amino acids long. V lost 6 bases to trimming and J lost 2 bases; unmatched junction nucleotides: 9. CDR1 is LNHDA and CDR2 is SQIVND in the germline V gene (reference sequence). The CDR3 DNA reads TGTGCCAGTAGGATAAACAGGGGACCCAACACTGAAGCTTTCTTT. Amino acid sequence: CASRINRGPNTEAFF.